These 21 T cell receptor beta chains were sequenced from one sample in a study of beta chain features in type 1 diabetes. These receptors are not linked to any known antigen. Sequenced material consisted of expressed TCRB transcripts (all of the isolated RNA was reverse transcribed). Method: immunoSEQ multiplex PCR; TCRdb's copy keeps in-frame clones and lacks some. The data hold over 650,000 clones, with 11% to 15% observed a single time. Findings and caveats of the study: There was a moderate but significant shortening of TCRB CDR3s in all four CD4+ subsets of Type 1 diabetes patients.

The material sequenced was naive CD4+ T cells from blood. The receptors shown here come from a man between 18 and 29 years old with type 1 diabetes.

The V and J genes are TRBV28 and TRBJ2-1; 14 bases match TRBD2. This CDR3 comprises 17 residues. In germline, CDR1 is MDHEN, CDR2 SYDVKM. The V and J ends lost 7 bases and 8 bases, in that order; junction bases with no gene match: 13. CDR3 nucleotide sequence: TGTGCCAGCAATTCGGCAGTGGGACTAGCGGGAGCCGATGAGCAGTTCTTC. It encodes CASNSAVGLAGADEQFF. Filled out from reference TRBV28 and TRBJ2-1, the complete variable domain reads DVKVTQSSRYLVKRTGEKVFLECVQDMDHENMFWYRQDPGLGLRLIYFSYDVKMKEKGDIPEGYSVSREKKERFSLILESASTNQTSMYLCASNSAVGLAGADEQFFGPGTRLTVL.

This chain joins TRBV18 and TRBJ2-1; TRBD2 matches 13 bases. Unmatched junction bases numbered 3, after V lost 6 bases and J lost 4 bases. In germline, CDR1 is KGHSH, CDR2 LQKENI. The CDR3 is 15 amino acids. CDR3 loop: CASSGTSGIYNEQFF. DNA of the CDR3: TGTGCCAGCTCGGGGACTAGCGGGATTTACAATGAGCAGTTCTTC. The full variable domain, completed using reference TRBV18 and TRBJ2-1, is NAGVMQNPRHLVRRRGQEARLRCSPMKGHSHVYWYRQLPEEGLKFMVYLQKENIIDESGMPKERFSAEFPKEGPSILRIQQVVRGDSAAYFCASSGTSGIYNEQFFGPGTRLTVL.

This clone has only a few counts. CDR3: CASSQTSSYNEQFF. CDR3 nucleotide sequence: TGCGCCAGCAGCCAAACATCCTCCTACAATGAGCAGTTCTTC. The chain employs TRBV5-1 and TRBJ2-1, with unresolved D. V was trimmed by 4 bases and J by 0 bases, leaving 8 bases between them. In germline, CDR1 is SGHRS, CDR2 YFSETQ. The CDR3 consists of 14 residues.

In this sample, this clone turned up a few times. The rearrangement joins TRBV7-2 to TRBJ2-7; the D gene is possibly TRBD2 (5 bases). This CDR3 is 15 amino acids long. CDR1 and CDR2 (germline): SGHTA, FQGNSA. V dropped 3 bases and J dropped 0 bases, with 12 bases sitting between them. CDR3 sequence: CASSLDPGSSYEQYF. Written as DNA, the CDR3 is TGTGCCAGCAGCTTGGATCCGGGGAGCTCCTACGAGCAGTACTTC.

This chain joins TRBV5-4 and TRBJ2-7, with 9 nucleotides matching TRBD2. This CDR3 is built from 17 residues. V was clipped by 4 bases and J by 4 bases; unmatched bases: 15. Germline CDR1 SGHNT, CDR2 YYREEE (reference sequence). CDR3 DNA sequence: TGTGCCAGCAGCCCCTCGTGGGGCGGGAGGGCCGGGTACGAGCAGTACTTC. Translating it yields CASSPSWGGRAGYEQYF.

V and J are TRBV19 and TRBJ1-2; D remains ambiguous. There are 13 residues in the CDR3. V was shortened by 7 bases and J by 0 bases, with 9 bases between the two germline ends. Germline values: CDR1 LNHDA, CDR2 SQIVND (reference sequence). The CDR3 DNA reads TGTGCCAGTACCTCCAGAACTAACTATGGCTACACCTTC. The encoded protein is CASTSRTNYGYTF.

This clone was detected a few times. CDR3 amino acids: CASSSPRSGYTF. The CDR3 nucleotides are TGTGCCAGCAGCTCGCCCCGTTCGGGCTACACCTTC. The chain links TRBV7-9 to TRBJ1-2, with D uncertain. V was clipped by 4 bases and J by 8 bases, with 11 bases between them. The CDR3 runs 12 residues. Per germline, CDR1 SEHNR and CDR2 FQNEAQ (reference sequence).

This clone has more than one count but fewer than ten. The genes are TRBV6-1 and TRBJ2-7; D unclear. The CDR3 runs 14 residues. V lost 2 bases and J 1 base, leaving 9 bases between the germline ends. CDR1 and CDR2 (germline): MNHNS, SASEGT. CDR3: CASSESSGSYEQYF. The CDR3 region has the DNA TGTGCCAGCAGTGAAAGTTCGGGTTCCTACGAGCAGTACTTC.

Only a few counts were recorded for this clone. This rearrangement joins TRBV11-1 to TRBJ2-7; 7 bases line up with TRBD1. CDR1 and CDR2 from the germline V gene are SGHAT and FQDESV (reference sequence). This CDR3 is 12 amino acids long. V dropped 6 bases and J dropped 6; count of bases not matched to a gene: 5. The CDR3 region is CASSNYRGEQYF. The CDR3 DNA follows: TGTGCCAGCAGTAACTACAGGGGCGAGCAGTACTTC.

This clone turned up a few times. V gene TRBV28 combines with J gene TRBJ2-7; 8 nucleotides agree with TRBD1. V lost 5 bases and J lost 0; bases outside the gene matches: 3. The germline CDR1 and CDR2 sequences are MDHEN and SYDVKM. The CDR3 is 14 amino acids. The CDR3 DNA sequence: TGTGCCAGCAGTAGGACAGGGCTCTCCTACGAGCAGTACTTC. Its protein product is CASSRTGLSYEQYF.

To note about this clone: Different DNA sequences within this sample yield the same CDR3. The CDR3 spells CASSFPNQPQHF. DNA of the CDR3: TGTGCCAGCAGCTTTCCCAATCAGCCCCAGCATTTT. The gene calls are TRBV7-9 and TRBJ1-5; D unclear. Germline CDR1 and CDR2: SEHNR and FQNEAQ (reference sequence). The length of the CDR3 is 12 residues. The ends were cut back, 3 bases at V and 3 bases at J, with 3 bases in the middle.

This clone has a handful of counts. The chain uses TRBV4-3 and TRBJ1-2, with 8 bases fitting TRBD1. This CDR3 has 14 amino acids. Germline trimming cut 5 bases from V and 4 bases from J; bases unmatched to any gene: 6. Germline V lookup: CDR1 LGHNA, CDR2 YSLEER. CDR3 sequence: CASSDTGTGYGYTF. The CDR3 coding sequence is TGCGCCAGCAGCGATACGGGGACAGGCTATGGCTACACCTTC.

The chain couples TRBV29-1 to TRBJ2-1; TRBD2 matches 8 bases. J was trimmed by 3 bases and V by 4 bases; bases with no gene match: 5. This CDR3 comprises 14 residues. Germline V CDR1 and CDR2: SQVTM, ANQGSEA. The CDR3 reads CSVVRSGSYNEQFF. CDR3 sequence (DNA): TGCAGCGTTGTGCGGAGCGGGAGCTACAATGAGCAGTTCTTC.

A word on this clone: Within the sample, other DNA sequences also encode this same CDR3. The rearrangement uses TRBV20-1 and TRBJ2-1, with D unresolved. Germline V gene data show CDR1 as DFQATT and CDR2 as SNEGSKA (reference sequence). V dropped 0 bases and J dropped 9 bases, with 6 bases sitting between them. The CDR3 contains 11 residues. CDR3: CSARDRVEQFF. CDR3 coding DNA: TGCAGTGCTAGAGATAGAGTTGAGCAGTTCTTC.

This clone has just one count. The chain links TRBV7-9 to TRBJ2-7, with TRBD2 identical over 7 bases. V lost 0 bases to trimming and J lost 2 bases; unmatched junction nucleotides: 1. This CDR3 contains 14 residues. Germline lookup yields CDR1 SEHNR and CDR2 FQNEAQ (reference sequence). CDR3: CASSLAGGPYEQYF. The CDR3 bases are TGTGCCAGCAGCTTAGCGGGAGGGCCCTACGAGCAGTACTTC.

V and J are TRBV6-5 and TRBJ2-1, with TRBD1 matching 7 bases. The CDR3 loop spans 13 amino acids. Germline CDR1 is MNHEY and CDR2 is SVGAGI. The V segment lost 2 bases and the J segment 6 bases; nucleotides outside the gene matches: 1. The CDR3: CASSYDRANEQFF. CDR3 sequence (DNA): TGTGCCAGCAGTTACGACAGGGCCAATGAGCAGTTCTTC.

The genes are TRBV10-1 and TRBJ2-3; D unresolved. The germline V gene has CDR1 WNHNN and CDR2 SYGVQD (reference sequence). This CDR3 region has 11 residues. With 10 bases removed from V and 5 bases from J, the gap between germline ends came to 10 bases. The CDR3 region is CATAGVDTQYF. The CDR3 DNA is TGCGCCACGGCCGGAGTAGATACGCAGTATTTT.

The chain joins TRBV13 to TRBJ2-4; D tentatively reads TRBD1 or TRBD2 (6 bases each). Germline assignment: CDR1 PRHDT and CDR2 FYEKMQ (reference sequence). This CDR3 has 14 residues. V was pared by 3 bases and J by 5 bases, with 11 bases between. CDR3 sequence reads: CASSFGGGENIQYF. The CDR3 DNA sequence: TGTGCCAGCAGCTTTGGAGGGGGAGAAAACATTCAGTACTTC.

The gene calls are TRBV5-1 and TRBJ2-5; 7 bases align to TRBD1. CDR3 length: 16 residues. V shed 3 bases, J shed 5 bases, and the junction held 13 bases outside the gene matches. Germline V gene lookup returns CDR1 SGHRS and CDR2 YFSETQ. The CDR3 nucleotides are TGCGCCAGCAGCTCCCTGGGAACAGGGGTAAGGGAGACCCAGTACTTC. It yields the protein CASSSLGTGVRETQYF.

V and J are TRBV9 and TRBJ2-2; 8 bases are a match to TRBD2. Trimming cost V 1 base and J 5 bases; bases outside gene matches: 7. The CDR3 spans 16 residues. Germline V gene sequence: CDR1 SGDLS, CDR2 YYNGEE. DNA for the CDR3: TGTGCCAGCAGCGTAACCCGGGGGGGCTGGACCGGGGAGCTGTTTTTT. It specifies CASSVTRGGWTGELFF.

Only a few counts were recorded for this clone. The J gene is TRBJ1-2, the V gene TRBV30, with D tentatively TRBD1 (6 bases). Trimming took off 3 bases at V and 7 bases at J, with 9 bases between the two ends. Germline-derived CDR1 and CDR2 are GTSNPN and SVGIG (reference sequence). The CDR3 loop spans 11 amino acids. CDR3 sequence: CAWSPDSGYTF. As DNA, the CDR3 is TGTGCCTGGAGCCCGGACAGTGGCTACACCTTC. Variable domain in full (rest from reference TRBV30 and TRBJ1-2): SQTIHQWPATLVQPVGSPLSLECTVEGTSNPNLYWYRQAAGRGLQLLFYSVGIGQISSEVPQNLSASRPQDRQFILSSKKLLLSDSGFYLCAWSPDSGYTFGSGTRLTVV.